Below, 22 T cell receptor beta chains from the same sample are listed, as sequenced in a study of blood T cell repertoires in COVID-19. Generated by immunoSEQ multiplex PCR, the TCRdb table keeps only in-frame clones and is missing some. The table lists about 200,000 clones, about 82% of them singletons, with about 0.91% in the top ten. The specimen was peripheral blood. These receptors all stem from a man aged 55 to 70 with COVID-19, enrolled during active disease.

V gene TRBV18 combines with J gene TRBJ2-7; 8 nucleotides match TRBD1. In germline, CDR1 is KGHSH, CDR2 LQKENI. J gave up 4 bases and V 1 base, and 6 bases lay outside the gene matches. CDR3 length equals 15 residues. The CDR3 DNA follows: TGTGCCAGCTCACCACGGACAGGGACCCTGTACGAGCAGTACTTC. Its protein is CASSPRTGTLYEQYF.

With regard to this clone: The same CDR3 also results from other DNA sequences found in this sample. The gene calls are TRBV28 and TRBJ1-1; D unresolved. Germline V gene sequence: CDR1 MDHEN, CDR2 SYDVKM. The CDR3 totals 13 residues. Trimming took 6 bases from V and 0 from J, leaving 8 bases between them. In nucleotides, the CDR3 is TGTGCCAGCAGACCCCGGGTGAACACTGAAGCTTTCTTT. This encodes CASRPRVNTEAFF. The variable domain in full, with the rest retrieved from reference TRBV28 and TRBJ1-1, is DVKVTQSSRYLVKRTGEKVFLECVQDMDHENMFWYRQDPGLGLRLIYFSYDVKMKEKGDIPEGYSVSREKKERFSLILESASTNQTSMYLCASRPRVNTEAFFGQGTRLTVV.

The CDR3 DNA sequence: TGTGCCAGCAGCGCAGGGACTCCAGGGTATTCACCCCTCCACTTT. It encodes CASSAGTPGYSPLHF. The chain employs TRBV9 and TRBJ1-6; TRBD1 is a possible D gene (5 bases). The V end lost 3 bases, the J end lost 8 bases, and 15 bases lay between the germline ends. CDR1 SGDLS and CDR2 YYNGEE come from the germline V gene. The CDR3 runs to 15 residues. The whole variable domain, remainder taken from reference TRBV9 and TRBJ1-6, is DSGVTQTPKHLITATGQRVTLRCSPRSGDLSVYWYQQSLDQGLQFLIQYYNGEERAKGNILERFSAQQFPDLHSELNLSSLELGDSALYFCASSAGTPGYSPLHFGNGTRLTVT.

J is TRBJ2-7 and V is TRBV11-2, with TRBD1 matching over 10 bases. Losses at the gene ends were 5 bases for V and 0 bases for J; bases not matched to a gene: 7. This CDR3 is built from 16 residues. The germline CDR1 and CDR2 sequences are SGHAT and FQNNGV. The CDR3 coding sequence is TGTGCCAGCAGCATTACCGGGACAGGGGACTCCTACGAGCAGTACTTC. Its protein product is CASSITGTGDSYEQYF. The variable domain in full, with the rest retrieved from reference TRBV11-2 and TRBJ2-7, is EAGVAQSPRYKIIEKRQSVAFWCNPISGHATLYWYQQILGQGPKLLIQFQNNGVVDDSQLPKDRFSAERLKGVDSTLKIQPAKLEDSAVYLCASSITGTGDSYEQYFGPGTRLTVT.

The genes are TRBV28 and TRBJ1-1, with a weak D call TRBD1 (5 bases). The germline V and J ends were trimmed by 3 bases and 5 bases, with 13 bases remaining between them. Germline assignment: CDR1 MDHEN and CDR2 SYDVKM. The CDR3 spans 14 residues. CDR3 nucleotides: TGTGCCAGCAGTTTGGGAGGGGTGAGGACTGAAGCTTTCTTT. Its translation is CASSLGGVRTEAFF.

The chain has TRBV14 and TRBJ2-2; D ambiguous. V lost 3 bases and J 6 bases, leaving 8 bases between the germline ends. Per the germline V gene, CDR1 is SGHDN and CDR2 is FVKESK. CDR3 size: 13 residues. CDR3 in amino acids: CASSQFESGELFF. The CDR3, as DNA: TGTGCCAGCAGCCAGTTTGAGTCCGGGGAGCTGTTTTTT.

The chain has TRBV19 and TRBJ2-7; 8 bases are shared with TRBD1. J was trimmed by 6 bases and V by 5 bases; bases with no gene match: 6. Germline-derived CDR1 and CDR2 are LNHDA and SQIVND (reference sequence). The CDR3 spans 13 residues. The CDR3 bases are TGTGCCAGTAGTCGGACAGGGAGAGGCGAGCAGTACTTC. Its protein product is CASSRTGRGEQYF.

The chain joins TRBV11-3 to TRBJ1-1; D is possibly TRBD1 (6 bases). The V gene lost 5 bases and the J gene lost 5 bases, with 15 bases spanning the gap. This CDR3 spans 14 amino acids. CDR1 is SGHNT and CDR2 is YENEEA in the germline V gene. The CDR3 nucleotides read TGTGCCAGCAGCGCCTTTGGGGGCGAGACTGAAGCTTTCTTT. It encodes CASSAFGGETEAFF.

The chain has TRBV6-4 and TRBJ2-2, with 7 bases lining up with TRBD1. CDR1 and CDR2 from the germline V gene are MRHNA and SNTAGT. Trimming at V came to 2 bases and at J to 3 bases, leaving 0 bases not matched to a gene. This CDR3 has 14 residues. CDR3 nucleotides: TGTGCCAGCAGTGACCAGGGGGACACCGGGGAGCTGTTTTTT. This sequence encodes CASSDQGDTGELFF.

The genes are TRBV9 and TRBJ1-4, with a possible D match to TRBD1 (6 bases). This CDR3 is 15 amino acids long. The germline V and J ends were trimmed by 4 bases and 5 bases, with 15 bases remaining between them. The germline gives CDR1 SGDLS, CDR2 YYNGEE. As DNA, the CDR3 is TGTGCCAGCAGCAGAAGGGGGGGAGAGAATGAAAAACTGTTTTTT. Translating it yields CASSRRGGENEKLFF.

In DNA, the CDR3 is TGTGCCAGCAGCTTAGGACTAGCGGGAACCAATGAGCAGTTCTTC. Its protein is CASSLGLAGTNEQFF. The chain employs TRBV7-9 and TRBJ2-1; 11 positions agree with TRBD2. V lost 1 base, J lost 6 bases, and 2 bases stayed unmatched. This CDR3 is 15 amino acids long. Germline CDR1 and CDR2: SEHNR and FQNEAQ (reference sequence).

The gene calls are TRBV7-9 and TRBJ2-5, with 7 bases that match TRBD1. The ends lost 5 bases at V and 1 base at J; junction bases unmatched: 7. Germline V lookup: CDR1 SEHNR, CDR2 FQNEAQ (reference sequence). The CDR3 covers 15 residues. The CDR3 sequence is CASSEQTGPQETQYF. The CDR3 nucleotides are TGTGCCAGCAGCGAGCAGACAGGGCCCCAAGAGACCCAGTACTTC.

The V call is TRBV6-5, the J call TRBJ1-2, with D possibly TRBD1 on 6 matching bases. Trimming cost V 6 bases and J 4 bases, with 15 bases left between them. The CDR3 contains 14 residues. Looked up from germline, CDR1 is MNHEY and CDR2 is SVGAGI. Written as DNA, the CDR3 is TGTGCCAGCAGCCCGGGGGGACATATCTATGGCTACACCTTC. It encodes CASSPGGHIYGYTF.

Comment on this clone: Other DNA sequences within the sample encode an identical CDR3. CDR3 protein: CASSQGQGANEKLFF. CDR3 in DNA: TGTGCCAGCAGCCAAGGGCAGGGGGCTAATGAAAAACTGTTTTTT. This chain connects TRBV2 to TRBJ1-4; 7 bases line up with TRBD1. Germline V CDR1 and CDR2: SNHLY, FYNNEI. The CDR3 sequence is 15 residues long. Trimming cost V 6 bases and J 3 bases; bases outside gene matches: 7.

This rearrangement joins TRBV19 to TRBJ2-7; TRBD2 aligns across 11 bases. Germline values: CDR1 LNHDA, CDR2 SQIVND (reference sequence). J was trimmed by 3 bases and V by 5 bases; bases with no gene match: 6. The CDR3 loop spans 15 amino acids. In DNA form, the CDR3 reads TGTGCCAGTAGTCCCGGAGGGACTAGCGGCTACGAGCAGTACTTC. Amino acids: CASSPGGTSGYEQYF. Filled out from reference TRBV19 and TRBJ2-7, the complete variable domain reads DGGITQSPKYLFRKEGQNVTLSCEQNLNHDAMYWYRQDPGQGLRLIYYSQIVNDFQKGDIAEGYSVSREKKESFPLTVTSAQKNPTAFYLCASSPGGTSGYEQYFGPGTRLTVT.

The gene calls are TRBV4-2 and TRBJ1-2; D ambiguous. V was trimmed by 0 bases and J by 2 bases, leaving 10 bases between them. This CDR3 has 15 amino acids. Germline V lookup: CDR1 LGHNA, CDR2 YNFKEQ. CDR3 nucleotide sequence: TGTGCCAGCAGCCAAGAGGCAACGGGGAACTATGGCTACACCTTC. As protein: CASSQEATGNYGYTF.

The chain employs TRBV2 and TRBJ1-2, with 8 bases fitting TRBD1. The V gene end was trimmed by 2 bases and the J gene end by 6 bases; junction bases not matched to a gene: 5. Per the germline V gene, CDR1 is SNHLY and CDR2 is FYNNEI. The CDR3 totals 14 residues. The CDR3 DNA reads as TGTGCCAGCAGTGAAAGTCCAGGGGGCAATGGCTACACCTTC. It codes for CASSESPGGNGYTF.

This chain links TRBV27 with TRBJ2-3, with a weak D call TRBD2 (6 bases). The CDR3 spans 16 residues. CDR1 and CDR2 (germline): MNHEY, SMNVEV (reference sequence). The V and J ends lost 4 bases and 0 bases respectively, with 14 bases between them. CDR3 in DNA: TGTGCCAGCAGTTCAATCCTAGCGACAAGCACAGATACGCAGTATTTT. This encodes CASSSILATSTDTQYF.

The chain joins TRBV9 to TRBJ2-7; 7 nucleotides align to TRBD2. This CDR3 has 16 amino acids. V shed 4 bases and J 7 bases; nucleotides not matched to a gene: 17. In germline, CDR1 is SGDLS, CDR2 YYNGEE. The CDR3 is CASSPQGGLRGVEQYF. DNA of the CDR3: TGTGCCAGCAGCCCTCAGGGAGGGCTACGAGGAGTGGAGCAGTACTTC.

The J gene is TRBJ2-3, the V gene TRBV7-2; 7 bases are shared with TRBD2. CDR3 length: 13 amino acids. Germline V gene lookup returns CDR1 SGHTA and CDR2 FQGNSA. The junction had 4 bases not matched to a gene; V was cut back by 6 bases and J by 4 bases. CDR3 bases: TGTGCCAGCAGTAGGCGGGAGCCAGATACGCAGTATTTT. Its translation is CASSRREPDTQYF.

This clone was seen only a few times. The CDR3 nucleotides read TGTGCCAGTAGAGAGGACATCGCCCCTTATGGCTACACCTTC. Translated: CASREDIAPYGYTF. The chain employs TRBV19 and TRBJ1-2; the D gene is possibly TRBD1 (5 bases). Per the germline V gene, CDR1 is LNHDA and CDR2 is SQIVND (reference sequence). This CDR3 comprises 14 residues. Trimming pared 6 bases from V and 5 bases from J, leaving 16 bases between.

The rearrangement links TRBV5-1 to TRBJ2-2; D possibly corresponds to TRBD1 (6 bases). Germline values: CDR1 SGHRS, CDR2 YFSETQ. Trimming took 7 bases from V and 2 from J, leaving 9 bases between them. CDR3 length equals 13 residues. DNA of the CDR3: TGCGCCAGCTCCAGGGGCAACACCGGGGAGCTGTTTTTT. Its protein product is CASSRGNTGELFF.